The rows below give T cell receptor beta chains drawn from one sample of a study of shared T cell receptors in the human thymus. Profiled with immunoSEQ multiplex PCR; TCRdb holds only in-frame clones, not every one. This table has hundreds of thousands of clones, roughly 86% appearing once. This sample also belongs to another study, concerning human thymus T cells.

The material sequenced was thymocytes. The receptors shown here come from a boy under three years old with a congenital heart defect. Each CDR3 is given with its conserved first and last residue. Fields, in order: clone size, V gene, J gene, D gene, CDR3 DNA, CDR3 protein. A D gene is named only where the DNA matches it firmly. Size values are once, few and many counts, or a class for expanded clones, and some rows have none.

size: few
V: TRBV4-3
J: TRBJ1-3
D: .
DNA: TGCGCCAGCAGCCGAAACCTAGGTAATGGAAACACCATATATTTT
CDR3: CASSRNLGNGNTIYF

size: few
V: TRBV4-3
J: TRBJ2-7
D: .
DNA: TGCGCCAGCAGCCAAGATTGGCAGGGGCGCTCCTACGAGCAGTACTTC
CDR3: CASSQDWQGRSYEQYF

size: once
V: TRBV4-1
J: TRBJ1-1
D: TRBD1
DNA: TGCGCCAGCAGCCAAGATCAGGGGGAGAGTGAAGCTTTCTTT
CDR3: CASSQDQGESEAFF

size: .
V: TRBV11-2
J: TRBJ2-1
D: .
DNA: TGTGCCAGCAGCTTAGTAGGGGTGGGGTCCTACAATGAGCAGTTCTTC
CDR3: CASSLVGVGSYNEQFF

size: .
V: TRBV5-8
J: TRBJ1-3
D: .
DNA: TGTGCCAGCAGTCTCCCTTATTATCAGGGAAACACCATATATTTT
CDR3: CASSLPYYQGNTIYF

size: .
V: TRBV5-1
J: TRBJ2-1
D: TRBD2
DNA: TGCGCCAGCAGCTTGGCCGGCGGGAGGGCCTGGGATGAGCAGTTCTTC
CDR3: CASSLAGGRAWDEQFF

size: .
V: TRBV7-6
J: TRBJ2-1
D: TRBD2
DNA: TGTGCCAGCAGCTTAGTCGGGACTAGCGGACCCCCTTACAATGAGCAGTTCTTC
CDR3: CASSLVGTSGPPYNEQFF

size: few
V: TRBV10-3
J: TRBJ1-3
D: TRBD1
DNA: TGTGCCATCACCGGGGGACAGAACTTCTCTGGAAACACCATATATTTT
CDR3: CAITGGQNFSGNTIYF

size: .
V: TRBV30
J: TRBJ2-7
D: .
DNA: TGTGCCTGGAGTGATTTGTATTTCCCTCCCTCCTACGAGCAGTACTTC
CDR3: CAWSDLYFPPSYEQYF

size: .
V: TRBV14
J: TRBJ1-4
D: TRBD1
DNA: TGTGCCAGCAGCCCTCAGGGGGGACAGACAAATGAAAAACTGTTTTTT
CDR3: CASSPQGGQTNEKLFF

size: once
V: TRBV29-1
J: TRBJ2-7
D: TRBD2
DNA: TGCAGCGTTGAGACTAGCGGGGCTTCCTACGAGCAGTACTTC
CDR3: CSVETSGASYEQYF

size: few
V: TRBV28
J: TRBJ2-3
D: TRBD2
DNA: TGTGCCAGCACCCCCCTAGCGGGAGAAGATACGCAGTATTTT
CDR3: CASTPLAGEDTQYF

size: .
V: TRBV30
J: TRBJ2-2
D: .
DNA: TGTGCCTGGAGTGTACGACTCTTAGGCACCGGGGAGCTGTTTTTT
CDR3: CAWSVRLLGTGELFF

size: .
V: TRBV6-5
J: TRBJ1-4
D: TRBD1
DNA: TGTGCCAGCAGGGACGACAGGGGTCCGAATGAAAAACTGTTTTTT
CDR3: CASRDDRGPNEKLFF

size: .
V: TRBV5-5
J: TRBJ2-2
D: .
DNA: TGTGCCTCTCAGAAAGGGAGCGGGGAGCTGTTTTTT
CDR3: CASQKGSGELFF

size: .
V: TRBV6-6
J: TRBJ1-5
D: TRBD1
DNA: TGTGCCAGCAGAAATGACAGGGACAATCAGCCCCAGCATTTT
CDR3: CASRNDRDNQPQHF

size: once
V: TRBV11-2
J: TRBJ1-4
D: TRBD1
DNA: TGTGCCAGCAGCCTAAGACAGGGCCGGAATGAAAAACTGTTTTTT
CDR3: CASSLRQGRNEKLFF

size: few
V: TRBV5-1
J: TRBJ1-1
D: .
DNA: TGCGCCAGCAGCATGAGGGCCCAAGGACGGATGAACACTGAAGCTTTCTTT
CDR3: CASSMRAQGRMNTEAFF

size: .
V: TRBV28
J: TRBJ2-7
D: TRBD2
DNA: TGTGCCAGCAGGTGGCTAGCGGGAACCTCCTACGAGCAGTACTTC
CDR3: CASRWLAGTSYEQYF

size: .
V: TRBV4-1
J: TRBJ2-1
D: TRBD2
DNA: TGCGCCAGCAGCCTCGCAGGCGGGGGGCCCCGTGAGCAGTTCTTC
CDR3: CASSLAGGGPREQFF

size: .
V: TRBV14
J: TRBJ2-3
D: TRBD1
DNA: TGTGCCAGCAGCCATCGACGGGACAGGGACAGCACAGATACGCAGTATTTT
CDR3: CASSHRRDRDSTDTQYF

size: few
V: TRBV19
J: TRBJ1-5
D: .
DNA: TGTGCCAGTACCGTCCGCCCCGAGCTAAATCAGCCCCAGCATTTT
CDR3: CASTVRPELNQPQHF